This is a list of T cell receptor beta chains from one sample in a study of blood T cell repertoires in COVID-19. Only in-frame clones appear in the TCRdb table, and some are missing; sequencing was by immunoSEQ multiplex PCR. The sample lists 150,000 to 200,000 clones, roughly 83% occurring once. The sample consisted of PBMCs or T cells enriched from blood (not recorded which). The receptors were gathered from a man between 65 and 80 years old who had been exposed to COVID-19. Both conserved end residues are part of each CDR3. A D gene is named only where the DNA matches it firmly. Expanded clones are given a class, and other clones once, few, many or no size at all.

abundance,v_gene,j_gene,d_gene,CDR3aa,CDR3nt
-,TRBV11-2,TRBJ2-1,TRBD2,CASSPGTSGRAPTREQFF,TGTGCCAGCAGCCCCGGGACTAGCGGGAGGGCCCCAACACGGGAGCAGTTCTTC
-,TRBV28,TRBJ2-4,-,CASSPLRVKNIQYF,TGTGCCAGCAGCCCCCTGAGGGTAAAAAACATTCAGTACTTC
once,TRBV7-9,TRBJ2-1,TRBD2,CASSPRPSGYNEQFF,TGTGCCAGCAGCCCGAGACCTAGCGGCTACAATGAGCAGTTCTTC
-,TRBV4-3,TRBJ2-1,TRBD2,CASSQMTSGYYEQFF,TGCGCCAGCAGCCAGATGACTAGCGGGTATTATGAGCAGTTCTTC
-,TRBV2,TRBJ1-4,-,CASSDGPGEKLFF,TGTGCCAGCAGTGATGGGCCTGGTGAAAAACTGTTTTTT
few,TRBV2,TRBJ1-2,-,CASASGEYGYTF,TGTGCCAGCGCGTCGGGGGAATATGGCTACACCTTC
-,TRBV24-1,TRBJ2-5,TRBD1,CATSDGTGTAGVETQYF,TGTGCCACCAGTGATGGGACCGGGACAGCCGGGGTTGAGACCCAGTACTTC
once,TRBV5-1,TRBJ2-1,-,CASSLVGNLQFF,TGCGCCAGCAGCTTGGTTGGCAACCTGCAGTTCTTC
-,TRBV7-8,TRBJ2-5,TRBD2,CASSRGLAATQETQYF,TGTGCCAGCAGCCGTGGCCTAGCGGCTACCCAAGAGACCCAGTACTTC
-,TRBV18,TRBJ1-2,TRBD1,CASSRDRVQDYGYTF,TGTGCCAGCTCACGGGACAGGGTGCAGGACTATGGCTACACCTTC
once,TRBV7-8,TRBJ1-2,-,CASSLTGSINYGYTF,TGTGCCAGCAGCTTAACGGGGAGCATTAACTATGGCTACACCTTC
-,TRBV4-1,TRBJ1-3,-,CASSLQGLSGNTIYF,TGCGCCAGCAGCCTACAGGGCCTCTCTGGAAACACCATATATTTT
-,TRBV10-3,TRBJ2-6,-,CAISPGVTGANVLTF,TGTGCCATCAGCCCAGGGGTAACTGGGGCCAACGTCCTGACTTTC
-,TRBV3-1/TRBV3-2,TRBJ2-7,TRBD2,CASSQLGLASEQYF,TGTGCCAGCAGCCAACTGGGACTAGCCTCCGAGCAGTACTTC
-,TRBV21-1,TRBJ1-5,-,CASSKEYSNQPQHF,TGTGCCAGCAGCAAAGAATATAGCAATCAGCCCCAGCATTTT
-,TRBV6-5,TRBJ2-7,-,CASRLTSVSSYEQYF,TGTGCCAGCAGATTGACTAGTGTTAGCTCCTACGAGCAGTACTTC
-,TRBV6-5,TRBJ2-3,-,CASINLGPTDTQYF,TGTGCCAGCATTAACCTGGGCCCGACAGATACGCAGTATTTT
-,TRBV24-1,TRBJ2-1,-,CATSDFNNEQFF,TGTGCCACCAGTGATTTCAACAATGAGCAGTTCTTC
-,TRBV10-3,TRBJ2-7,-,CAITEGLLSSYEQYF,TGTGCCATCACCGAGGGCCTCCTTAGCTCCTACGAGCAGTACTTC
-,TRBV11-2,TRBJ2-3,-,CASSLDRYTDTQYF,TGTGCCAGCAGCTTGGACAGATACACAGATACGCAGTATTTT
-,TRBV5-4,TRBJ2-5,-,CASSPNQGSGQETQYF,TGTGCCAGCAGCCCGAACCAGGGGAGTGGCCAAGAGACCCAGTACTTC
once,TRBV5-1,TRBJ1-4,TRBD1,CASSTGTGGTNEKLFF,TGCGCCAGCAGCACCGGGACAGGAGGCACTAATGAAAAACTGTTTTTT
many,TRBV5-5,TRBJ1-1,-,CASSPSNTEAFF,TGTGCCAGCAGCCCCTCGAACACTGAAGCTTTCTTT